The entry below gives a single T cell receptor (beta chain) sequence along with its context. Germline V gene sequence: CDR1 SGHNT, CDR2 YYREEE (reference sequence). V was pared by 1 base and J by 8 bases, with 12 bases between. The CDR3 sequence is 13 residues long. Method: immunoSEQ multiplex PCR; TCRdb's copy keeps in-frame clones and lacks some. Here the sample spans approximately 440,000 clones, 90% being singletons. This sample stems from a study of blood T cell repertoires in COVID-19. Looking at the study overall: Acute and convalescent COVID-19 specimens originated in the United States, Italy and Spain.

The chain has TRBV5-4 and TRBJ1-1; D remains unclear. Sequenced material: PBMCs or T cells enriched from blood (not recorded which). This clonotype was sampled from a man between 18 and 35 years old who had recovered from COVID-19. CDR3 protein: CASSLYGSLEAFF. DNA for the CDR3: TGTGCCAGCAGCTTGTACGGGTCCTTAGAAGCTTTCTTT.